This record concerns one T cell receptor (beta chain) sequence. Per the study methods: Scientists estimated how many nucleated cells there were by amplifying reference gene primers. Repertoires were generated with immunoSEQ multiplex PCR, while TCRdb's copy carries only in-frame clones and drops some. D and trimming were read from the DNA, whereas the V and J calls and clone size are those reported in that table. The data contain roughly 300,000 clones, 85% of them singletons. The CDR3 sequence is 12 residues long. Germline values: CDR1 DFQATT, CDR2 SNEGSKA (reference sequence). V lost 3 bases and J lost 3, with 9 bases in between. This record comes from a study of blood T cell repertoires in COVID-19. Study in general: Collection of acute and convalescent COVID-19 samples took place in the United States, Italy and Spain. Sample material is recorded as cDNA or gDNA derived from T cells, B-cell-depleted T cells, or PBMCs.

This clonotype was obtained from a human donor in a cohort sampled during active COVID-19. The chain uses TRBV20-1 and TRBJ2-7; D is possibly TRBD2 (5 bases). Material: peripheral blood. The CDR3 loop is CSASTGFYEQYF. The CDR3 region has the DNA TGCAGTGCTAGTACGGGGTTCTACGAGCAGTACTTC.